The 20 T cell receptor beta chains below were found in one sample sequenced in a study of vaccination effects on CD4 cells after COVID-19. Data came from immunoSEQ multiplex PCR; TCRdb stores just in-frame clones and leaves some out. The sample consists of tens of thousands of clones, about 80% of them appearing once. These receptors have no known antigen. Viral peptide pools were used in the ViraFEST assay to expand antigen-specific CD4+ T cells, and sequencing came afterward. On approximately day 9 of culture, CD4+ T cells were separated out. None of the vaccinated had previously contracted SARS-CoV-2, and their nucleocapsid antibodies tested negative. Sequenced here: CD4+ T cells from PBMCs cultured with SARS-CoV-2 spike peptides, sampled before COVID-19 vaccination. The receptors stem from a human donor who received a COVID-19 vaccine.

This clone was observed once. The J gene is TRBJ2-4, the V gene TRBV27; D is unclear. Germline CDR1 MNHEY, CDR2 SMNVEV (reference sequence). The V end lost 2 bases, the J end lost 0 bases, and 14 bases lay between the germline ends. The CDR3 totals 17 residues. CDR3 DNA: TGTGCCAGCAGTTTACGGACCGGACCGCAAGCCAAAAACATTCAGTACTTC. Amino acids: CASSLRTGPQAKNIQYF.

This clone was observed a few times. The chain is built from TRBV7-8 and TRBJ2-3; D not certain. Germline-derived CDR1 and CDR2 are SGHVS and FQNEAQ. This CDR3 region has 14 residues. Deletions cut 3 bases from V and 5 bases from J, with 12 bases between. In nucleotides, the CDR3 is TGTGCCAGCAGCTTCACTGGGGATGGAGATACGCAGTATTTT. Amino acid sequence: CASSFTGDGDTQYF.

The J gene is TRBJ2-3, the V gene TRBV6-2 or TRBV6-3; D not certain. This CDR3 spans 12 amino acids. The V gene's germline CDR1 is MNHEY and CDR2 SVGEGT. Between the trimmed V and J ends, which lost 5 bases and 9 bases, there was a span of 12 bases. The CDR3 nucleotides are TGTGCCAGCAGTCAAGACGGGTTAACGCAGTATTTT. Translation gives CASSQDGLTQYF.

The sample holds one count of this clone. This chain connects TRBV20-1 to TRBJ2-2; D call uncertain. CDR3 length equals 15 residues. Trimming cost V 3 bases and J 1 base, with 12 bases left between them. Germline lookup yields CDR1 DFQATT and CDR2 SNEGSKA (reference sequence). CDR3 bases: TGCAGTGCTAGTGAAGGCGCGAGGAACACCGGGGAGCTGTTTTTT. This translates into CSASEGARNTGELFF.

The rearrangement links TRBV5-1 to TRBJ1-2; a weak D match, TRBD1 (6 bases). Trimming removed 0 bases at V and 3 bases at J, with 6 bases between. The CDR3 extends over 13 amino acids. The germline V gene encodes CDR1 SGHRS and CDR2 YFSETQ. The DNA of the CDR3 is TGCGCCAGCAGCTTGGGGGGGCACTATGGCTACACCTTC. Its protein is CASSLGGHYGYTF.

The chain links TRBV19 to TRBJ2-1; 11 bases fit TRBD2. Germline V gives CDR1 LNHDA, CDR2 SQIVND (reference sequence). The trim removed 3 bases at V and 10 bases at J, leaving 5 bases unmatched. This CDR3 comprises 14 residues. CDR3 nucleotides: TGTGCCAGTAGTATTCTAGCGGGGGGAGACGAGCAGTTCTTC. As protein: CASSILAGGDEQFF.

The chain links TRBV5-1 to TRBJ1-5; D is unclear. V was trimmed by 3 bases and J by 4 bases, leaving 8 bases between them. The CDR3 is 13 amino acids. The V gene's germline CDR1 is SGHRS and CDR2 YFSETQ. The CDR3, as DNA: TGCGCCAGCAGCTCCTCACTGAATCAGCCCCAGCATTTT. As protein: CASSSSLNQPQHF.

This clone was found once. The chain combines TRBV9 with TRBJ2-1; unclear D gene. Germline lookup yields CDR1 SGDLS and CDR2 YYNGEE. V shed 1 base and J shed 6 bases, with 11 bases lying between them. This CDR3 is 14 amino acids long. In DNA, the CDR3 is TGTGCCAGCAGCGTAAGGGATGTCGTCAATGAGCAGTTCTTC. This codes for CASSVRDVVNEQFF.

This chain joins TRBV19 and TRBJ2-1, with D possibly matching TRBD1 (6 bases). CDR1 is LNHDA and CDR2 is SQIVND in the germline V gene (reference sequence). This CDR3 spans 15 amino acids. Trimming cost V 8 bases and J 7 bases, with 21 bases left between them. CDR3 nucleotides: TGTGCCAGTGGCCAACAGGGCCGAGTGGGTAATGAGCAGTTCTTC. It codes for CASGQQGRVGNEQFF.

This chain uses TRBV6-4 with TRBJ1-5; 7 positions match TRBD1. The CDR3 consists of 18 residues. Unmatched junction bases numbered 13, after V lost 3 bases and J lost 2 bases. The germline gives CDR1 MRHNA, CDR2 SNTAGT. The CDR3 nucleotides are TGTGCCAGCAGTGAAGGGGTCAGGGGGAAAACTGGCAATCAGCCCCAGCATTTT. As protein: CASSEGVRGKTGNQPQHF.

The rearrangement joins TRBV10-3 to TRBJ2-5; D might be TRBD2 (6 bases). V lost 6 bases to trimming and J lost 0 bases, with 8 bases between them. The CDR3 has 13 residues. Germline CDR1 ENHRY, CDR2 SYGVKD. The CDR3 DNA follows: TGTGCCATCAGCGGGGGTTACCAAGAGACCCAGTACTTC. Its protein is CAISGGYQETQYF.

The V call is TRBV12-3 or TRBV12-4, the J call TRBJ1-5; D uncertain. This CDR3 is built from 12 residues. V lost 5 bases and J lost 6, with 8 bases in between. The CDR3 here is CASSPGSQPQHF. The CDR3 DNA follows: TGTGCCAGCAGTCCCGGGAGTCAGCCCCAGCATTTT.

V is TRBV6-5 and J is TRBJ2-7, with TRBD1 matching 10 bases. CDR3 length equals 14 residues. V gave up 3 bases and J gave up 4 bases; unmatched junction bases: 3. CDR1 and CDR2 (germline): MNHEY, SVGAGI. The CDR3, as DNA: TGTGCCAGCAGTTATGCGGGACAGGGGTACGAGCAGTACTTC. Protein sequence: CASSYAGQGYEQYF.

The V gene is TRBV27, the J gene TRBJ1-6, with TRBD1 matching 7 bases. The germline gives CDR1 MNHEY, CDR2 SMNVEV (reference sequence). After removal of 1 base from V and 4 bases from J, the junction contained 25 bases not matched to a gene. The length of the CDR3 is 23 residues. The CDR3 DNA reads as TGTGCCAGCAGTTTATTGACCCCCCTGGGAAAAACTGGGGACAGCCTATATAATTCACCCCTCCACTTT. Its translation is CASSLLTPLGKTGDSLYNSPLHF.

The CDR3 sequence: CASSQRTHDSYEQYF. CDR3 nucleotide sequence: TGTGCCAGCAGCCAACGTACACACGACTCCTACGAGCAGTACTTC. The chain couples TRBV3-1 (or the pseudogene TRBV3-2) to TRBJ2-7; D gene unclear. Per germline, CDR1 LGHDT and CDR2 YNNKEL (reference sequence). The CDR3 covers 15 residues. V lost 2 bases and J 0 bases, leaving 11 bases between the germline ends.

The CDR3 loop is CASSHRTLNTGELFF. The CDR3, as DNA: TGTGCCAGCAGCCACCGGACCTTAAACACCGGGGAGCTGTTTTTT. The chain employs TRBV9 and TRBJ2-2; D is unclear. The CDR3 runs to 15 residues. Germline V gene data show CDR1 as SGDLS and CDR2 as YYNGEE. Trimming cost V 4 bases and J 2 bases, with 12 bases left between them.

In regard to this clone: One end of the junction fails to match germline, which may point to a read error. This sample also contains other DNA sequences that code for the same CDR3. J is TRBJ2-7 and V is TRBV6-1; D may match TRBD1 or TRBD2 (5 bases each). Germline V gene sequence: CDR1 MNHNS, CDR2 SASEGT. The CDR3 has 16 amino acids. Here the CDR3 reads CASSEALGESYYEQYF. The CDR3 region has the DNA TGCGCCAGCAGTGAAGCGCTGGGGGAGTCGTACTACGAGCAGTACTTC.

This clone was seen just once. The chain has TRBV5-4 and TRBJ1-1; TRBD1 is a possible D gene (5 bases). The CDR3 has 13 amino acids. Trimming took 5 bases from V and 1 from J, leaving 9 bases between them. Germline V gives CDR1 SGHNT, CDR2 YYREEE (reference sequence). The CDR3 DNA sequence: TGTGCCAGCAGTTGGGGCAGGAACACTGAAGCTTTCTTT. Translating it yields CASSWGRNTEAFF.

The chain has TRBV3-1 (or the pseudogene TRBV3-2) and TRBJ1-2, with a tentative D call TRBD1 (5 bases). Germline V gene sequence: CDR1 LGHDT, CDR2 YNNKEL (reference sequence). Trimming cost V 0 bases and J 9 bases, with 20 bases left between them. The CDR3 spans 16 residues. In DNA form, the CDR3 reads TGTGCCAGCAGCCAAGAGTATACGGGACGCGGCCATAGCTACACCTTC. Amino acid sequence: CASSQEYTGRGHSYTF.

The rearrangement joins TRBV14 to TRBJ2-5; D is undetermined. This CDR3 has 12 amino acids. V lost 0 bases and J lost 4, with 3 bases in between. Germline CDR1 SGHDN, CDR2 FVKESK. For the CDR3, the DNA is TGTGCCAGCAGCCAAGATATAGAGACCCAGTACTTC. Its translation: CASSQDIETQYF. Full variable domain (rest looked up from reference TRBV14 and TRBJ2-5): EAGVTQFPSHSVIEKGQTVTLRCDPISGHDNLYWYRRVMGKEIKFLLHFVKESKQDESGMPNNRFLAERTGGTYSTLKVQPAELEDSGVYFCASSQDIETQYFGPGTRLLVL.